The present T cell receptor beta chain was sequenced within a study of early T cells in non-severe SARS-CoV-2 infection (dated by TCRdb to the early 2020s). Study-wide context: Because TCR sequencing was done on bulk RNA from unsorted whole blood, the alpha and beta chains could not be paired.

This clonotype was detected many times. Its antigen has not been determined. No much larger clonotype is one base removed from it; base qualities were not supplied. A case-control design nested within a healthcare worker cohort in London, UK, was used, with weekly nasopharyngeal swab PCR tests and blood sampling performed. Healthcare workers were recruited during the week of the UK lockdown, between 23 and 31 March 2020, and followed weekly for up to 16 weeks. General study outcomes and caveats: VDJdb matching was skewed toward anti-spike CD8 responses, so virus-specific expansions were likely underestimated and private and CD4 specificities were missed.

Library method: 5' RACE. This sample was sequenced with a NextSeq 500. The TCR library protocol attached unique molecular identifiers to individual cDNA molecules to correct for sequencing error and PCR bias. Both TCR alpha and beta chains were sequenced, and tight co-correlation was observed between alpha and beta sequence abundances in each sample. Concerning the study's data processing: V gene, J gene and CDR3 annotation of TCR sequences was performed with Decombinator V4. Expanded TCRs were defined as changing significantly between any two time points under a Poisson model with p below 0.0001. TCR abundances were normalised to the total number of TCRs sequenced per sample and expressed as counts per million. TRAV1-2 paired with TRAJ12, TRAJ20 or TRAJ33 defined MAIT TCRs, while TRAV10 paired with TRAJ18 defined iNKT TCRs. VDJdb, accessed on 1 November 2021, was searched for TCRs annotated for CMV, EBV and SARS-CoV-2, and TCRs annotated for more than one antigen were excluded. The raw public reads went through TCRdb reprocessing: fastp at Q25, MiXCR clone calling, in-frame beta chains kept. Merged by CDR3 protein, the rows form single entries marked with the most common genes and DNA. These V and J calls originate from TCRdb's pipeline instead of the authors' own analysis. Recorded for this sample are fewer than 60,000 distinct CDR3 sequences; about 4.6% of them occurred a single time. Roughly 6% of the sample lies in the top ten.

Based on the germline V gene, the CDR1 and CDR2 sequences are MGHDK and SYGVNS. From cysteine to phenylalanine, the CDR3 is 16 amino acids long. Only the CDR3 DNA is retained, 48 bases long and in frame from the first base. The V end loses 1 base and the J end loses 1 base, and a stretch of 14 bases separates them. This sequence uses TRBV25-1 and TRBJ2-7, with an unclear D gene assignment. The sequence was collected from an adult who was a healthcare worker with PCR-confirmed SARS-CoV-2 infection or an uninfected control (not recorded which). Sequencing was performed on whole blood. The nucleotide sequence reads as follows: TGTGCCAGCAGTGAATCTACAGCCTTTAAATCCTACGAGCAGTACTTC. The encoded protein is CASSESTAFKSYEQYF.